This entry concerns a single T cell receptor beta chain. Source study methods: Estimates of nucleated cell counts were drawn from the amplification of reference gene primers. Sequenced by immunoSEQ multiplex PCR; TCRdb stores in-frame clones only, minus some. V, J and clone size were drawn from that table, and D and trimming were deduced from the DNA. This table holds 150,000 to 200,000 clones, roughly 70% found once. This sample is part of a study of blood T cell repertoires in COVID-19. Study details: T cells, B-cell-depleted T cells, or PBMCs supplied cDNA or gDNA.

Germline CDR1 SGHRS, CDR2 YFSETQ. The CDR3 has 14 amino acids. V dropped 0 bases and J dropped 6 bases, with 13 bases sitting between them. Sequences were obtained from peripheral blood. The source is a woman at least 80 years old with acute or convalescent COVID-19. The J gene is TRBJ2-7, the V gene TRBV5-1; a weak D match, TRBD1 (6 bases). The CDR3 region has the DNA TGCGCCAGCAGCTTGGTAGTAGGGGGAAGCGAGCAGTACTTC. Protein product: CASSLVVGGSEQYF. The variable domain in full, with the rest retrieved from reference TRBV5-1 and TRBJ2-7, is KAGVTQTPRYLIKTRGQQVTLSCSPISGHRSVSWYQQTPGQGLQFLFEYFSETQRNKGNFPGRFSGRQFSNSRSEMNVSTLELGDSALYLCASSLVVGGSEQYFGPGTRLTVT.